This is a list of T cell receptor beta chains from one sample in a study of ipilimumab plus nivolumab after autologous stem cell transplantation. The protocol was immunoSEQ multiplex PCR, while the TCRdb copy is restricted to in-frame clones and leaves out a portion. The sample contains roughly 16,000 clones, about 80% of which appear only once. Sequencing was performed on PBMCs, taken in a trial of ipilimumab plus nivolumab as post-transplant consolidation. Every receptor here comes from a male donor with diffuse large B-cell lymphoma. Both conserved end residues are part of each CDR3. The order of the fields is clone size, D gene, V gene, J gene, CDR3 DNA, CDR3 protein. A D gene is named only where the DNA matches it firmly. Size tells how often a clone was seen (once, few, many) or the class of an expanded clone, and some rows leave it out.

clone size: NA; D gene: NA; V gene: TRBV9; J gene: TRBJ2-1; CDR3 DNA: TGTGCCAGCAGCTCAGGAGGTATGCGGACGGACAATGAGCAGTTCTTC; CDR3 protein: CASSSGGMRTDNEQFF
clone size: NA; D gene: TRBD2; V gene: TRBV19; J gene: TRBJ2-1; CDR3 DNA: TGTGCCAGTAGTATAGCTCCCCTACTAGCGGGGGGAATGAATGAGCAGTTCTTC; CDR3 protein: CASSIAPLLAGGMNEQFF
clone size: NA; D gene: TRBD2; V gene: TRBV4-2; J gene: TRBJ2-5; CDR3 DNA: TGTGCCAGCAGCCCCTGGACTAGCGGGGTGGAGACCCAGTACTTC; CDR3 protein: CASSPWTSGVETQYF
clone size: NA; D gene: TRBD2; V gene: TRBV27; J gene: TRBJ2-1; CDR3 DNA: TGTGCCAGCAGTCCCGACTTAGCGGGGGACTACAATGAGCAGTTCTTC; CDR3 protein: CASSPDLAGDYNEQFF
clone size: once; D gene: NA; V gene: TRBV30; J gene: TRBJ2-5; CDR3 DNA: TGTGCCTGGAGTGTAGGGCCTGCTGCTTTTTTCCAGTACTTC; CDR3 protein: CAWSVGPAAFFQYF
clone size: NA; D gene: TRBD2; V gene: TRBV5-4; J gene: TRBJ2-3; CDR3 DNA: TGTGCCAGCAGCTTGGATCTAGCGGGGAAAAGCACAGATACGCAGTATTTT; CDR3 protein: CASSLDLAGKSTDTQYF
clone size: few; D gene: TRBD2; V gene: TRBV14; J gene: TRBJ2-7; CDR3 DNA: TGTGCCAGCAGCCATTCTAGCGGGGAATTCTACGAGCAGTACTTC; CDR3 protein: CASSHSSGEFYEQYF
clone size: NA; D gene: TRBD2; V gene: TRBV13; J gene: TRBJ2-1; CDR3 DNA: TGTGCCAGCAGCTTAGTCCCAGCGGGGTTATCGTTGGACAATGAGCAGTTCTTC; CDR3 protein: CASSLVPAGLSLDNEQFF
clone size: few; D gene: NA; V gene: TRBV6-6; J gene: TRBJ1-1; CDR3 DNA: TGTGCCAGCAGTTACTCGGCAGGTGGGAACACTGAAGCTTTCTTT; CDR3 protein: CASSYSAGGNTEAFF
clone size: NA; D gene: NA; V gene: TRBV5-1; J gene: TRBJ1-2; CDR3 DNA: TGCGCCAGCAGCCCGGATCAGGGTGGCTATGGCTACACCTTC; CDR3 protein: CASSPDQGGYGYTF
clone size: NA; D gene: TRBD1; V gene: TRBV19; J gene: TRBJ1-4; CDR3 DNA: TGTGCCAGTAGTATCGGGACAGGGGGCGCATCTAATGAAAAACTGTTTTTT; CDR3 protein: CASSIGTGGASNEKLFF
clone size: NA; D gene: NA; V gene: TRBV29-1; J gene: TRBJ2-5; CDR3 DNA: TGCAGCGTTGTGGGAGGTGGGGACACCTGGGATGGGACCCAGTACTTC; CDR3 protein: CSVVGGGDTWDGTQYF
clone size: NA; D gene: TRBD1; V gene: TRBV5-4; J gene: TRBJ1-1; CDR3 DNA: TGTGCCAGCAGCGAGGGACAGTGGAACACTGAAGCTTTCTTT; CDR3 protein: CASSEGQWNTEAFF
clone size: NA; D gene: TRBD1; V gene: TRBV7-9; J gene: TRBJ1-5; CDR3 DNA: TGTGCCAGCAGCCTACAGGGGGATCAGCCCCAGCATTTT; CDR3 protein: CASSLQGDQPQHF
clone size: NA; D gene: TRBD1; V gene: TRBV6-5; J gene: TRBJ1-5; CDR3 DNA: TGTGCCAGCAGTTATCTTCAGGGGGGTAAGCCCCAGCATTTT; CDR3 protein: CASSYLQGGKPQHF
clone size: NA; D gene: NA; V gene: TRBV6-6; J gene: TRBJ1-2; CDR3 DNA: TGTGCCATCAACCTGGGGGTATATGGCTACACCTTC; CDR3 protein: CAINLGVYGYTF
clone size: once; D gene: NA; V gene: TRBV9; J gene: TRBJ2-2; CDR3 DNA: TGTGCCAGCAGCGTAAGGCCAAGGAACACCGGGGAGCTGTTTTTT; CDR3 protein: CASSVRPRNTGELFF
clone size: NA; D gene: TRBD1; V gene: TRBV7-6; J gene: TRBJ2-5; CDR3 DNA: TGTGCCAGCAGCCCACGACAGGGGGCAGGCGAGACCCAGTACTTC; CDR3 protein: CASSPRQGAGETQYF
clone size: NA; D gene: NA; V gene: TRBV19; J gene: TRBJ1-3; CDR3 DNA: TGTGCCAGTAGTACAAGACCGCGATCTGGAAACACCATATATTTT; CDR3 protein: CASSTRPRSGNTIYF
clone size: NA; D gene: NA; V gene: TRBV7-6; J gene: TRBJ2-1; CDR3 DNA: TGTGCCAGCAGCTTAGATCCAGCGGGCTACAATGAGCAGTTCTTC; CDR3 protein: CASSLDPAGYNEQFF